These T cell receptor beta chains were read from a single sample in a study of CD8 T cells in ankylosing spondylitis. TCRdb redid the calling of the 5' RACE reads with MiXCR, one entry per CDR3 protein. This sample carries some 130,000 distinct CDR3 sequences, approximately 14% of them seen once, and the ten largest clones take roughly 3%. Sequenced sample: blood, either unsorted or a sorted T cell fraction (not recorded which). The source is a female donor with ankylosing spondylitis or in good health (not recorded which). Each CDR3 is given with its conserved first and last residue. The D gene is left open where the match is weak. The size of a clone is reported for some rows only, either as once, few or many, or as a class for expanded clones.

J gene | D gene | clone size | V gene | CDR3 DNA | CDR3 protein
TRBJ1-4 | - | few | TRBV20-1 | TGCAGTGCCCAAATACGACAGATTACAACTAATGAAAAACTGTTTTTT | CSAQIRQITTNEKLFF
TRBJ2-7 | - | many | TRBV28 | TGTGCCAGCAGTCCAAATGACAGAAGGACTACCTACGAGCAGTACTTC | CASSPNDRRTTYEQYF
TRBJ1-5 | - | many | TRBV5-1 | TGCGCCAGCAGCTTGGGACCTCAGGGAGGTACGCCCCAGCATTTT | CASSLGPQGGTPQHF
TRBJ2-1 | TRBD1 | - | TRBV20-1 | TGCAGTGCTAGAGGGACAGGGCCGGGGAACTACAATGAGCAGTTCTTC | CSARGTGPGNYNEQFF
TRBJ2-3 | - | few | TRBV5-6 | TGTGCCAGCAGCTCGGTCCGGGAGAGCACAGATACGCAGTATTTT | CASSSVRESTDTQYF
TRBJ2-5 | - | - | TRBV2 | TGTGCCAGCATTGATCGGGGGAACCCTCACGAGACCCAGTACTTC | CASIDRGNPHETQYF
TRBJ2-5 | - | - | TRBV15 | TGTGCCTCCACCACCGGGCCCGGGGAGACCCAGTACTTC | CASTTGPGETQYF
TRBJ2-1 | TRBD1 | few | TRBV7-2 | TGTGCCAGCAGCTCAAAGGGACAGGGGTCCACTGAGCAGTTCTTC | CASSSKGQGSTEQFF
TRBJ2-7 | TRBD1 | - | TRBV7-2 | TGTGCCAGCAGTCAGCGACAGGGCCCCTACGAGCAGTACTTC | CASSQRQGPYEQYF
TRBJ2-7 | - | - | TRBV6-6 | TGTGCCAGCAGCCGGGGACAACACTACGAGCAGTACTTC | CASSRGQHYEQYF
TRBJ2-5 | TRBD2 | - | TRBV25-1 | TGTGCCAGCGGGGGACTAGCGGAACAAGAGACCCAGTACTTC | CASGGLAEQETQYF
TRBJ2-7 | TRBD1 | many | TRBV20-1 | TGCAGTGCTCTTCGGGACAGGAATCGCTACGAGCAGTACTTC | CSALRDRNRYEQYF
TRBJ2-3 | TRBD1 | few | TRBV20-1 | TGCAGTGCTAGCTCCGGGACAGGGGGCACAGATACGCAGTATTTT | CSASSGTGGTDTQYF
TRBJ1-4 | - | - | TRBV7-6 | TGTGCCAGCAGCCCGACACCTGATGCAACTAATGAAAAACTGTTTTTT | CASSPTPDATNEKLFF
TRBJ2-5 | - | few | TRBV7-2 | TGTGCCAGCAGCTTAGGTAACAGGGCAGAGACCCAGTACTTC | CASSLGNRAETQYF
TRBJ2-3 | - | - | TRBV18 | TGTGCCAGCTCCACTTCGGCGGGTCTCACAGATACGCAGTATTTT | CASSTSAGLTDTQYF
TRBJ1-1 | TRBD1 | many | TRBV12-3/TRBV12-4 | TGTGCCAGCAGTTTACAGGGGGCCGACACTGAAGCTTTCTTT | CASSLQGADTEAFF
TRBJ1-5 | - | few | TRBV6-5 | TGTGCCAGCAGTTCGTGGGGGGGGCAGCCCCAGCATTTT | CASSSWGGQPQHF
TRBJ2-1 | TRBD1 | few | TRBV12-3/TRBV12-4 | TGTGCCAGCATTAGTGACAGGGCCAATGAGCAGTTCTTC | CASISDRANEQFF
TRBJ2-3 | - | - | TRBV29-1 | TGCAGCGTTGGTTCCCAGGCCACAGATACGCAGTATTTT | CSVGSQATDTQYF
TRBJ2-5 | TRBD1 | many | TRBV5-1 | TGCGCCAGCAGCTCAACAGGGGGCGTTCAGGAGACCCAGTACTTC | CASSSTGGVQETQYF
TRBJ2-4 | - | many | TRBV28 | TGTGCCAGCACCCTCCCCCTCCGGGACCCGCGTAAACTATCCAAAAACATTCAGTACTTC | CASTLPLRDPRKLSKNIQYF
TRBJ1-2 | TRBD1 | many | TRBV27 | TGTGCCAGCAGGAAACTCGGGACAGCCTCCTATGGCTACACCTTC | CASRKLGTASYGYTF
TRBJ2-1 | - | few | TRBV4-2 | TGTGCCAGCAGCCCGTCAACCAATAACAATGAGCAGTTCTTC | CASSPSTNNNEQFF
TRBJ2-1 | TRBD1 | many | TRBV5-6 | TGTGCCAGCAGCGGGACCGGGACAGGTGAGAATGAGCAGTTCTTC | CASSGTGTGENEQFF
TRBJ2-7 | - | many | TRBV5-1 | TGCGCCAGCAGATTGGGTTACGAGCAGTACTTC | CASRLGYEQYF
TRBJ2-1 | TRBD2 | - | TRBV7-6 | TGTGCCAGCAGCTCACAACTAGCGGGAGGGGAAGGCAATGAGCAGTTCTTC | CASSSQLAGGEGNEQFF
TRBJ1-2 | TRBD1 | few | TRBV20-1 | TGCAGTGCTAGAGGCCCGACAGGGGACTACACCTTC | CSARGPTGDYTF
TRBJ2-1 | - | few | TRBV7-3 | TGTGCCAGCAGCTTGGGAAGCGGTCCCTACAATGAGCAGTTCTTC | CASSLGSGPYNEQFF
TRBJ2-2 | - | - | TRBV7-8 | TGTGCCAGCAGCTACGGGACTGTCCTAAAGAAGAGCACCGGGGAGCTGTTTTTT | CASSYGTVLKKSTGELFF
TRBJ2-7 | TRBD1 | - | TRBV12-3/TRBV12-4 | TGTGCCAGCAGCTCCGCCGGGACAGGAGTAAAGCAGTACTTC | CASSSAGTGVKQYF
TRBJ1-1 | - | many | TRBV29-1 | TGCAGCGTTGAAAAGGGAATGAACACTGAAGCTTTCTTT | CSVEKGMNTEAFF
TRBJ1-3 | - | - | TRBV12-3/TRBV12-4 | TGTGCCAGCAGTGTGGACATGCGCTCTGGAAACACCATATATTTT | CASSVDMRSGNTIYF
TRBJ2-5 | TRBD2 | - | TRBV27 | TGTGCCAGCAGTATCCTCACTAGCGTAAAAAACGAGACCCAGTACTTC | CASSILTSVKNETQYF
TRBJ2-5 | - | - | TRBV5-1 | TGCGCCAGCAGCCCCTCCATGGGGACCCAGTACTTC | CASSPSMGTQYF
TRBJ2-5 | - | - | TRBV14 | TGTGCCAGCAGCCAAGAGGGCAGCACCTACCAAGAGACCCAGTACTTC | CASSQEGSTYQETQYF
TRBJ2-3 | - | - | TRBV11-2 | TGTGCCAGCAGCTTAAAGATAGGGGGCACAGATACGCAGTATTTT | CASSLKIGGTDTQYF
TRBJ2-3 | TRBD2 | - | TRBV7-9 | TGTGCCAGCAGCCCGGGACTAGCATCCACAGATACGCAGTATTTT | CASSPGLASTDTQYF
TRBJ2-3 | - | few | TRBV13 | TGTGCCAGCAGCCCCCGGACAGTCACAGATACGCAGTATTTT | CASSPRTVTDTQYF
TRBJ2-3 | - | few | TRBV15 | TGTGCCACCAGCGGAGGTGGGTCCAGTTCGACGCAGTATTTT | CATSGGGSSSTQYF